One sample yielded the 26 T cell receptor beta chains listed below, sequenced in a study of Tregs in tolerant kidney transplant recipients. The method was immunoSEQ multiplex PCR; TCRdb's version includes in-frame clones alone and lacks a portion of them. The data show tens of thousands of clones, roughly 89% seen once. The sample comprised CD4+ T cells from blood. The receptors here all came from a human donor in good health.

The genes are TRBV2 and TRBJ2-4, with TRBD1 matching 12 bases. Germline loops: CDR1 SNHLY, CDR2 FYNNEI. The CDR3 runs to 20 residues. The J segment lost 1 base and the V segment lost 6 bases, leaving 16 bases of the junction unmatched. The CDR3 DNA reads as TGTGCCAGCAGAGGGACAGGGGGCGAGGTCTTATTTTCTGCCAAAAACATTCAGTACTTC. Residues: CASRGTGGEVLFSAKNIQYF.

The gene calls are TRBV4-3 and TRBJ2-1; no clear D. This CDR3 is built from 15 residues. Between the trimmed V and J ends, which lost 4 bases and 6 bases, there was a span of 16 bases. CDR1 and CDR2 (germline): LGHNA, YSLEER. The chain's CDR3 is CASSPGLGYGNEQFF. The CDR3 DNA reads TGCGCCAGCAGCCCGGGTTTGGGGTATGGCAATGAGCAGTTCTTC.

In DNA form, the CDR3 reads TGTGCCAGCAGCGCCGGGACTAGCGGGGTCGTTGGGACCCAGTACTTC. Residues: CASSAGTSGVVGTQYF. The V gene is TRBV5-4, the J gene TRBJ2-5; 13 bases line up with TRBD2. Germline V gene lookup returns CDR1 SGHNT and CDR2 YYREEE (reference sequence). The CDR3 sequence is 16 residues long. Trimming at V came to 4 bases and at J to 7 bases, leaving 10 bases not matched to a gene.

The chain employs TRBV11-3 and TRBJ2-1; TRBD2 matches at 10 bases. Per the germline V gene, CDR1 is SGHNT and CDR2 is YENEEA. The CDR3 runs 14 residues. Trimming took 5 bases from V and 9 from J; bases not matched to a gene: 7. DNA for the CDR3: TGTGCCAGCAGCCCAGCGGGAGGGCTTCGTGAGCAGTTCTTC. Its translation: CASSPAGGLREQFF.

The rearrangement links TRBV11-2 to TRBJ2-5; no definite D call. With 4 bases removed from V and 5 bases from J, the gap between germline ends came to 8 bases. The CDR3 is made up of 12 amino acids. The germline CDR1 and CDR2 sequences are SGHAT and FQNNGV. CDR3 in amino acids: CASSWTLETQYF. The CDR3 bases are TGTGCCAGCAGCTGGACCCTGGAGACCCAGTACTTC.

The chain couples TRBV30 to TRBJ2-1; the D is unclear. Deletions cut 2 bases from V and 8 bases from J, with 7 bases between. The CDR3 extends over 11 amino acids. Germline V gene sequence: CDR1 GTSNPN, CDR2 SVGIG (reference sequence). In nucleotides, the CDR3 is TGTGCCTGGAGTCTCCGCGATGAGCAGTTCTTC. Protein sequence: CAWSLRDEQFF. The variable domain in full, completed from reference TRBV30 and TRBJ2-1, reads SQTIHQWPATLVQPVGSPLSLECTVEGTSNPNLYWYRQAAGRGLQLLFYSVGIGQISSEVPQNLSASRPQDRQFILSSKKLLLSDSGFYLCAWSLRDEQFFGPGTRLTVL.

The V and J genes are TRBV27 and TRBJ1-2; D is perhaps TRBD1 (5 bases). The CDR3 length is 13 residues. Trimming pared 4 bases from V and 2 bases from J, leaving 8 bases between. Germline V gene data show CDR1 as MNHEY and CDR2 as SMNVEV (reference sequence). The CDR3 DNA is TGTGCCAGCAGTTCAACAGGAAACTATGGCTACACCTTC. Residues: CASSSTGNYGYTF.

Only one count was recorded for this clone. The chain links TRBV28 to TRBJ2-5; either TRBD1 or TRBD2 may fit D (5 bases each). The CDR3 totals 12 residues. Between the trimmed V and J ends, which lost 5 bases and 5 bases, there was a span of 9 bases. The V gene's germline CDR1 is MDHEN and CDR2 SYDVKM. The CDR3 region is CASSPREETQYF. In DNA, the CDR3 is TGTGCCAGCAGTCCCAGGGAGGAGACCCAGTACTTC.

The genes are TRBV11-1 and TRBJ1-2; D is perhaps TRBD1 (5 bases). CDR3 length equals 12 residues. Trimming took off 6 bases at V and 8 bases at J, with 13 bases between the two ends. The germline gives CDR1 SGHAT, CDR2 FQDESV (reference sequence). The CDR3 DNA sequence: TGTGCCAGCAGTGGCAGGGCGCGGGGCTACACCTTC. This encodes CASSGRARGYTF.

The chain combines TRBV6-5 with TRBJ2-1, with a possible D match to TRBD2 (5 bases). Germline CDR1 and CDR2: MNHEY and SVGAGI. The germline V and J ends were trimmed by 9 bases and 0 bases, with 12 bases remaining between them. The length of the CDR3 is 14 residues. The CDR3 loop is CASWRASSYNEQFF. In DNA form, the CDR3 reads TGTGCCAGTTGGCGGGCCAGCTCCTACAATGAGCAGTTCTTC.

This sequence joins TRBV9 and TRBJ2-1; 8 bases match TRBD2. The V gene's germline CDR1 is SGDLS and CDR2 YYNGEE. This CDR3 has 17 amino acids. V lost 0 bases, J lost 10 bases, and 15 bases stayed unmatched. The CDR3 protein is CASSVASGLAGVGEQFF. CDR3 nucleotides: TGTGCCAGCAGCGTAGCCTCGGGGCTAGCGGGCGTTGGGGAGCAGTTCTTC. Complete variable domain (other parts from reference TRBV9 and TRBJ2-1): DSGVTQTPKHLITATGQRVTLRCSPRSGDLSVYWYQQSLDQGLQFLIQYYNGEERAKGNILERFSAQQFPDLHSELNLSSLELGDSALYFCASSVASGLAGVGEQFFGPGTRLTVL.

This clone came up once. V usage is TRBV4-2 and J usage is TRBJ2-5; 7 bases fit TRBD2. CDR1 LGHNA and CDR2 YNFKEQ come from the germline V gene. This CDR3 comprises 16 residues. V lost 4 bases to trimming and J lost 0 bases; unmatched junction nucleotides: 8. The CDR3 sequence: CASSPSMGGYQETQYF. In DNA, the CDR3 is TGTGCCAGCAGCCCTTCCATGGGGGGGTACCAAGAGACCCAGTACTTC.

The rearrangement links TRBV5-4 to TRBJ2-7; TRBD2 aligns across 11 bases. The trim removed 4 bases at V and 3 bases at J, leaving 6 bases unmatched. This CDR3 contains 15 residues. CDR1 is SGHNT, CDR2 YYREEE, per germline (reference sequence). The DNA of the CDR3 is TGTGCCAGCAGCCAGGGACTAGCGGAGAACTACGAGCAGTACTTC. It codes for CASSQGLAENYEQYF.

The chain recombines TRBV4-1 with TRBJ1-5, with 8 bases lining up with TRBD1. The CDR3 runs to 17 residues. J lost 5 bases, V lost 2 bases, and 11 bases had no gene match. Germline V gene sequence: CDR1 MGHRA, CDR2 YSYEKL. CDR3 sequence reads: CASSQSFVRGRDQPQHF. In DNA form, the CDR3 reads TGCGCCAGCAGCCAAAGTTTCGTCAGGGGGCGCGATCAGCCCCAGCATTTT.

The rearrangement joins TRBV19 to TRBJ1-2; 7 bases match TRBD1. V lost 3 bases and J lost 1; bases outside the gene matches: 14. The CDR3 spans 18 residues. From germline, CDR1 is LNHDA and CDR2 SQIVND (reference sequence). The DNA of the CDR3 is TGTGCCAGTAGTATGAGGCGCCAGGGGGTCATACTTAACTATGGCTACACCTTC. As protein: CASSMRRQGVILNYGYTF.

The CDR3 loop reads CASSENRDYVYGYTF. In nucleotides, the CDR3 is TGTGCCAGCAGTGAAAACAGGGACTACGTGTATGGCTACACCTTC. The chain combines TRBV2 with TRBJ1-2, with D tentatively TRBD1 (6 bases). The CDR3 sequence is 15 residues long. Germline V CDR1 and CDR2: SNHLY, FYNNEI. The ends were cut back, 2 bases at V and 5 bases at J, with 15 bases in the middle.

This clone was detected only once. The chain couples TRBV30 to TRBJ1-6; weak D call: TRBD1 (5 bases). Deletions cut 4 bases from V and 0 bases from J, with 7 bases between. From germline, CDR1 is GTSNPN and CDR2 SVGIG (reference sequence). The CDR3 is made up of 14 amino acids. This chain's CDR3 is CAWKGSSYNSPLHF. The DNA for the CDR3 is TGTGCCTGGAAGGGGAGCTCCTATAATTCACCCCTCCACTTT.

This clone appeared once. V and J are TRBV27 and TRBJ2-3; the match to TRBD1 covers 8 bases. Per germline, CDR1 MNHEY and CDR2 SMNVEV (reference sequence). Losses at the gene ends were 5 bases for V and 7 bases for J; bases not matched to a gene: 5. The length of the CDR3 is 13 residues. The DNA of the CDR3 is TGTGCCAGCAGTCAGGGGGCGCAAAATACGCAGTATTTT. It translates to CASSQGAQNTQYF.

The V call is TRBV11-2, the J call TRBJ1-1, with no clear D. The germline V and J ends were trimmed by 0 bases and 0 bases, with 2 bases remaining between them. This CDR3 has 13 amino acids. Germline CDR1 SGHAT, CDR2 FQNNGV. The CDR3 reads CASSLDVNTEAFF. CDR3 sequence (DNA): TGTGCCAGCAGCTTAGATGTGAACACTGAAGCTTTCTTT.

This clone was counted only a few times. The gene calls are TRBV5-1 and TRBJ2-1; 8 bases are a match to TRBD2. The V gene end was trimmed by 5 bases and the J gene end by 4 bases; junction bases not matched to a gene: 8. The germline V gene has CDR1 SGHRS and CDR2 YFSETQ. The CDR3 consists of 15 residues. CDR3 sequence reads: CASSSGTSRYNEQFF. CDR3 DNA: TGCGCCAGCAGTTCCGGGACTAGTAGGTACAATGAGCAGTTCTTC.

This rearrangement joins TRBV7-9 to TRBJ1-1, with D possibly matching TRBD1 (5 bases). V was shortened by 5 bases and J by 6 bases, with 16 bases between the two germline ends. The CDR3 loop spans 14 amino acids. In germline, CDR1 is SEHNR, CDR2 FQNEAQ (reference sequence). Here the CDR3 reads CASSLWGEGAEAFF. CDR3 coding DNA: TGTGCCAGCAGCCTGTGGGGGGAAGGAGCTGAAGCTTTCTTT.

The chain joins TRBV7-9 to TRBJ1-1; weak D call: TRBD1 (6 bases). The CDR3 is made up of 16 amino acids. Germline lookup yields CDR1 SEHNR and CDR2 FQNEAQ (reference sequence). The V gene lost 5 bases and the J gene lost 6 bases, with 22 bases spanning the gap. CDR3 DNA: TGTGCCAGCAGCCCTCTACGACCAGGGGCTGGATCTGAAGCTTTCTTT. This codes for CASSPLRPGAGSEAFF.

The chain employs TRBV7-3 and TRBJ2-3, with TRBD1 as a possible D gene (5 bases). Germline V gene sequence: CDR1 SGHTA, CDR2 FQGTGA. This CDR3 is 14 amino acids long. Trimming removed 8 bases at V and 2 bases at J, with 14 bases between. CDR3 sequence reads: CASASGSDTDTQYF. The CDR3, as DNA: TGTGCCAGCGCCTCAGGGTCGGACACAGATACGCAGTATTTT. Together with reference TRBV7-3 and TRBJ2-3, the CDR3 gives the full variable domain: GAGVSQTPSNKVTEKGKYVELRCDPISGHTALYWYRQSLGQGPEFLIYFQGTGAADDSGLPNDRFFAVRPEGSVSTLKIQRTERGDSAVYLCASASGSDTDTQYFGPGTRLTVL.

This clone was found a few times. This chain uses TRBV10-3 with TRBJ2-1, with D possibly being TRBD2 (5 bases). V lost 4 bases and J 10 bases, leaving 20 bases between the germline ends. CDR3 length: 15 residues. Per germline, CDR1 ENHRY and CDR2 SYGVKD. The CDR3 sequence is CAISARDNNKVEQFF. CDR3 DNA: TGTGCCATCAGTGCGAGGGATAATAATAAGGTCGAGCAGTTCTTC.

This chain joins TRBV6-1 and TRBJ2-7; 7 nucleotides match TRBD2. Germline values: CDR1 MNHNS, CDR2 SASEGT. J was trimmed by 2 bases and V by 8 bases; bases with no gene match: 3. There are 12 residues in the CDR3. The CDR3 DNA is TGTGCCAGCGGAGCGGGACCCTACGAGCAGTACTTC. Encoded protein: CASGAGPYEQYF.

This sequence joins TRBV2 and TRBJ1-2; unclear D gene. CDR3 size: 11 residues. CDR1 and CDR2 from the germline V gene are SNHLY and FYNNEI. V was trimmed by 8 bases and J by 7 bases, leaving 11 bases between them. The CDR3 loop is CASDISGGYTF. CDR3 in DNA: TGTGCCAGCGACATCTCCGGTGGCTACACCTTC.